This is a list of T cell receptor beta chains from one sample in a study of blood T cells in healthy people across ages. Each CDR3 protein gets one entry after TCRdb re-called the 5' RACE reads with MiXCR. The sample shows 850,000 to 1,000,000 distinct CDR3 sequences, roughly half of them seen only once. Sequencing was carried out using blood. The receptors were gathered from a woman aged 55-70 years in good health. The CDR3 runs from the conserved cysteine through the conserved F or W. Fields, in order: clone size, J gene, D gene, V gene, CDR3 protein, CDR3 DNA. The D gene is left open where the match is weak. Rows give clone size only sometimes, using once, few, many, or a class for an expanded clone.

. TRBJ2-7 TRBD1 TRBV20-1 CSARDPLRTGAPYEQYF TGCAGTGCTAGAGATCCGCTCCGAACAGGGGCCCCCTACGAGCAGTACTTC
. TRBJ2-6 . TRBV4-1 CASSQDQTSWKTGANVLTF TGCGCCAGCAGCCAAGATCAGACTAGTTGGAAAACTGGGGCCAACGTCCTGACTTTC
. TRBJ2-5 . TRBV4-3 CASSQDAVDGETQYF TGCGCCAGCAGCCAAGACGCAGTAGACGGAGAGACCCAGTACTTC
. TRBJ2-3 . TRBV4-3 CASSQDLDYLSTDTQYF TGCGCCAGCAGCCAAGATCTAGACTACCTTAGCACAGATACGCAGTATTTT
. TRBJ1-5 . TRBV19 CASSMPQRNQPQHF TGTGCCAGTAGTATGCCCCAAAGGAATCAGCCCCAGCATTTT
. TRBJ2-7 . TRBV2 CASPASANKVYEQYF TGTGCCAGCCCAGCTAGCGCCAATAAGGTCTACGAGCAGTACTTC
. TRBJ2-7 . TRBV4-1 CASSLGLTGSYEQYF TGCGCCAGCAGCCTCGGACTCACTGGAAGCTACGAGCAGTACTTC
few TRBJ2-5 TRBD2 TRBV3-1 CASSQDELAGFQETQYF TGTGCCAGCAGCCAAGATGAGCTAGCGGGCTTCCAAGAGACCCAGTACTTC
. TRBJ2-5 . TRBV6-5 CASRMEGAVVGTQYF TGTGCCAGCAGAATGGAGGGGGCCGTCGTAGGGACCCAGTACTTC
. TRBJ2-1 . TRBV7-2 CASSSPSREQFF TGTGCCAGCAGCTCTCCGTCGCGTGAGCAGTTCTTC